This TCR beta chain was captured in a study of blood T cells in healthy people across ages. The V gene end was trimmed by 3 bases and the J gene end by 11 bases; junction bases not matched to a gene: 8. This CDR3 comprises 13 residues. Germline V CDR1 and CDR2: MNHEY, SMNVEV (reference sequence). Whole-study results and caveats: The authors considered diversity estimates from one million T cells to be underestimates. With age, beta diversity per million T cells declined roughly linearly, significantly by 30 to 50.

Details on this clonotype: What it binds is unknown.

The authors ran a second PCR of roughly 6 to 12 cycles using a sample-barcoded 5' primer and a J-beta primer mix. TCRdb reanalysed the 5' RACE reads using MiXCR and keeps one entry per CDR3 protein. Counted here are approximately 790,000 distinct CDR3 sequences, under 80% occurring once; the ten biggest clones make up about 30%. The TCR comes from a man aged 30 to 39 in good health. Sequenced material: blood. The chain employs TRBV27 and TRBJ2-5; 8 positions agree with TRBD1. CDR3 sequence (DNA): TGTGCCAGCAGTTTTGACAGGGGAAATGTGCAGTACTTC. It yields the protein CASSFDRGNVQYF.